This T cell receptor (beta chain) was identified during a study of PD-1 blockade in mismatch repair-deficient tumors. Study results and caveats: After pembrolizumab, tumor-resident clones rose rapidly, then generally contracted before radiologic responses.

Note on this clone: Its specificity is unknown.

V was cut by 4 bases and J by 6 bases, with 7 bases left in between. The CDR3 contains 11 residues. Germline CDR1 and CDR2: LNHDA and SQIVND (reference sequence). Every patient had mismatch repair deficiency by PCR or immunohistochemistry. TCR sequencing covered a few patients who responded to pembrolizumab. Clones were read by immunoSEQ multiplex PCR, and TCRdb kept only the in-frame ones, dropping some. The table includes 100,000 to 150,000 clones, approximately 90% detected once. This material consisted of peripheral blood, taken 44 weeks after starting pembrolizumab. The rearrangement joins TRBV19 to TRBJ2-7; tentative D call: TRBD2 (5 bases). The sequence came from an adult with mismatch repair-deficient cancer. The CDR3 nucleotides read TGTGCCAGTAGTACGGGATCCGAGCAGTACTTC. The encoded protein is CASSTGSEQYF.